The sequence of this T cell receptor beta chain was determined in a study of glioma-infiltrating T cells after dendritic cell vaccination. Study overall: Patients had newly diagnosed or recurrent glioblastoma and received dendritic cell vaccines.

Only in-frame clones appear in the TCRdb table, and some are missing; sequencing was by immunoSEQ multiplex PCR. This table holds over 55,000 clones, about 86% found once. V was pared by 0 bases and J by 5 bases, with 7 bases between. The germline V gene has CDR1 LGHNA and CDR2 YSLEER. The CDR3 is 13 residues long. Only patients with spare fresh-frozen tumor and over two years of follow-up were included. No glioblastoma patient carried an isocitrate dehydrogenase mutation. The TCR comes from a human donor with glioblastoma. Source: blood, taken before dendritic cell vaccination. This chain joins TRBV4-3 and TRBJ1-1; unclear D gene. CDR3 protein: CASSQDSGTEAFF. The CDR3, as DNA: TGCGCCAGCAGCCAAGATTCGGGGACTGAAGCTTTCTTT.